The T cell receptor beta chain under discussion was sequenced for a study of brain T cells in children with intractable seizures. The CDR3 loop spans 13 amino acids. Germline CDR1 and CDR2: ENHRY and SYGVKD. Between the trimmed V and J ends, which lost 8 bases and 2 bases, there was a span of 10 bases. A remark on this clone: What it binds is not known.

The time point here: blood from clinic visit 5 months post-surgery; TSC patient then seizure free. The sequenced cases were selected for having the highest brain T cell transcript signatures. Before surgery, patients took at least one anti-epileptic drug. The method was immunoSEQ multiplex PCR; TCRdb's version includes in-frame clones alone and lacks a portion of them. The sample lists 340,000 or so clones; 85% to 95% were seen once. General study results and limits: Clones missing pre-surgery may reflect undersampling of that blood sample. Patients' HCMV serostatus was unknown; virus specificity rests on CDR3 similarity alone.

This chain joins TRBV10-3 and TRBJ1-5, with a weak D call TRBD1 (6 bases). The sequenced sample was peripheral blood, obtained roughly 5 months after surgery. This clonotype originated in a boy younger than two with tuberous sclerosis and intractable seizures. The CDR3 DNA follows: TGTGCCATCGGGGGGCTGGGCAATCAGCCCCAGCATTTT. As protein: CAIGGLGNQPQHF.